This is a list of T cell receptor beta chains from one sample in a study of shared clonotypes between healthy human individuals. Profiled with immunoSEQ multiplex PCR; TCRdb holds only in-frame clones, not every one. The sample contains approximately 2,000,000 clones, 90% to 95% of which appear only once. Sample: naive CD8+ T cells from PBMCs. These receptors were obtained from a man between 18 and 29 years old in good health. Some clones in this sample may be carry-over from other donors' samples. Both conserved end residues are trimmed from each CDR3. A row's size may be missing; if present it is once, few, many or a size class.

j_call,clone_size,v_call,cdr3_length,cdr3_aa
TRBJ2-7,NA,TRBV27,14,ASSRLVGPASYEQY
TRBJ2-7,NA,TRBV27,17,ASSSRPTVTLRSSYEQY
TRBJ1-3,NA,TRBV7-8,13,ASSPRTVEGNTIY
TRBJ2-1,NA,TRBV4-2,16,ASSQDPPLLVAANEQF
TRBJ2-7,NA,TRBV4-3,12,ATSPGTGPYEQY
TRBJ2-5,NA,TRBV7-9,13,ASSLDWTGEETQY
TRBJ2-7,NA,TRBV28,14,ASTTTPGQGDYEQY
TRBJ2-5,NA,TRBV27,11,ASSFGDRVSQY
TRBJ2-3,NA,TRBV5-1,12,ASSLKYHTDTQY
TRBJ2-7,NA,TRBV19,12,ASSILTGSYEQY
TRBJ1-1,NA,TRBV6-5,11,ASSFTGFTEAF
TRBJ2-3,NA,TRBV11-2,11,ATQTVNTDTQY
TRBJ2-7,few,TRBV13,12,ASSSQREEYEQY
TRBJ1-2,once,TRBV28,12,ANSEPGTAYGYT
TRBJ2-7,NA,TRBV7-9,13,ASSDRQKLSYEQY
TRBJ1-2,NA,TRBV28,12,ASSKQGFGYGYT
TRBJ1-1,NA,TRBV19,14,ASSRDTEGLNTEAF
TRBJ2-7,few,TRBV29-1,14,SVEDLISGRAGSRY
TRBJ2-7,NA,TRBV11-2,11,ASSMGLAAEQY
TRBJ1-1,few,TRBV29-1,12,SAEGHRGFTEAF
TRBJ1-1,NA,TRBV27,12,ASSLPGGLGEAF
TRBJ2-3,NA,TRBV2,13,ASIEGGSRTDTQY
TRBJ2-6,NA,TRBV10-3,13,AIGTLKSGANVLT
TRBJ2-5,NA,TRBV5-6,13,ASSLARLAGETQY
TRBJ2-1,once,TRBV6-5,14,ASRYSSESSYNEQF
TRBJ1-3,NA,TRBV28,11,ASSLYSGNTIY
TRBJ1-3,NA,TRBV19,12,ASRTDRDGNTIY
TRBJ2-7,NA,TRBV9,12,ASSVGDSSYEQY
TRBJ2-7,NA,TRBV4-1,15,ASSQETSGYVSYEQY
TRBJ2-7,NA,TRBV9,12,ASSAPGQGFEQY
TRBJ2-5,NA,TRBV9,13,ASSVGRSTQETQY
TRBJ1-1,few,TRBV11-2,13,ASSWGLLTNTEAF
TRBJ2-7,NA,TRBV15,12,ATSNRDVSYEQY
TRBJ1-3,NA,TRBV5-1,15,ASSLRGVDYSGNTIY
TRBJ2-3,NA,TRBV2,13,ASRYQTLAGETQY
TRBJ2-1,NA,TRBV27,14,ASSPPLREGRGEQF
TRBJ1-1,NA,TRBV21-1,8,ASSKKGGY